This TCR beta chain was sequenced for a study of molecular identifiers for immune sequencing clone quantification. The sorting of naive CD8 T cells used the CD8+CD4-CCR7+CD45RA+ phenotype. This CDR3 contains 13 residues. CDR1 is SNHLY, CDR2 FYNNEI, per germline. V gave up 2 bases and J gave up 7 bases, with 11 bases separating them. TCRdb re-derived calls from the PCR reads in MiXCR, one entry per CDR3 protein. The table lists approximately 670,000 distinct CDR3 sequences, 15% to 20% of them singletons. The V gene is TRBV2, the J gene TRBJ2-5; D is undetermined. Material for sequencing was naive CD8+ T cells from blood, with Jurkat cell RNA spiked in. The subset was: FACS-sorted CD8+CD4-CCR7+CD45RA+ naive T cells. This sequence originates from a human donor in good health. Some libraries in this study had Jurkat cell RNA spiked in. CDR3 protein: CASSEYREGTQYF. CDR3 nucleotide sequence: TGTGCCAGCAGTGAATATAGGGAAGGGACCCAGTACTTC.